This record looks at one T cell receptor (beta chain) sequence and its context. In its sample, this clonotype was seen a few times. The target of this receptor is not known. Base qualities are missing; no much larger clone stands one base away. The germline V gene specifies SGHDN as CDR1 and FVKESK as CDR2. V ends up 1 base short and J 4 bases short, with an unmatched junction base count of 6. Spanning cysteine to phenylalanine, the CDR3 consists of 16 amino acids. Only the CDR3 DNA is retained, 48 bases long and in frame from the first base. The sample belongs to a study of early T cells in non-severe SARS-CoV-2 infection (dated by TCRdb to 2020 to 2023). Background for the entire study: Bulk RNA from unsorted whole blood was used for TCR sequencing, so alpha and beta chains could not be paired. General conclusions and limits of the study: VDJdb matching was skewed toward anti-spike CD8 responses and likely underestimated virus-specific expansions by missing private and CD4 specificities.

This was a case-control study nested in a cohort of healthcare workers in London, UK, who had nasopharyngeal swab PCR tests and blood samples taken every week. Healthcare workers were recruited during the week of the UK lockdown, between 23 and 31 March 2020, and followed weekly for up to about 15 weeks. Receptor amplification or capture employed 5' RACE. Data came from a NextSeq 500. Unique molecular identifiers were attached to individual cDNA molecules in the TCR library protocol so that sequencing error and PCR bias could be corrected. Both TCR alpha and beta chains were sequenced, and tight co-correlation was observed between alpha and beta sequence abundances in each sample. The study's own analysis went as follows. Decombinator V4 was used to annotate TCR sequences for V gene, J gene and CDR3. Expanded TCRs were defined as changing significantly between any two time points under a Poisson model with p below 0.0001. TCR abundances were normalised to the total number of TCRs sequenced per sample and were expressed as counts per million. MAIT TCRs were defined by TRAV1-2 paired with TRAJ12, TRAJ20 or TRAJ33, and iNKT TCRs by TRAV10 paired with TRAJ18. VDJdb, accessed 1 November 2021, was searched for CMV, EBV and SARS-CoV-2 annotated TCRs, excluding TCRs annotated for multiple antigens. TCRdb handled the public reads itself, with Q25 trimming in fastp and clone calling in MiXCR, and kept productive beta chains. CDR3 protein sequences are deduplicated, and each keeps its most common genes and DNA. TCRdb's processing, not the authors', yielded these V and J calls. The sample table contains under 85,000 distinct CDR3 sequences; only one count was recorded for around 11% of them. The top ten clones comprise roughly 7% of the sample.

This sequence uses TRBV14 and TRBJ2-2; TRBD2 matches 7 bases in the middle. What was sequenced was whole blood. This sequence was found in an adult who was a healthcare worker with PCR-confirmed SARS-CoV-2 infection or an uninfected control (not recorded which). The bases read TGTGCCAGCAGCCAAGCGGGAGGTGGAATCACCGGGGAGCTGTTTTTT. This yields the protein CASSQAGGGITGELFF.